The text below deals with one T cell receptor beta chain. Its specific antigen is unknown. The method behind the library was the immunoSEQ multiplex PCR assay. A mixture of 60 forward primers for TCR Vbeta segments and 13 reverse primers for TCR Jbeta segments was used in the multiplex PCR. The CDR3 region of rearranged TCR beta genes was amplified from genomic DNA with a multiplex PCR assay. The Illumina HiSeq System was used to sequence the amplified TCR beta libraries as 87-base-pair reads. The study's processing was this. A later analysis counted around 72 million unique TCR beta chains across the 700 or so repertoires, and 9 million to 14 million of these chains were shared by at least two donors. Raw reads were error-corrected and collapsed into unique sequences with a nearest-neighbor algorithm that merged closely related sequences to remove PCR and sequencing errors. CDR3 sequences were aligned to IMGT reference sequences to assign V, D and J gene segments. For a sequence to be retained, at least a six-nucleotide match to both a V gene segment and a J gene segment was required. Rearrangements were called productive when the CDR3 lacked stop codons and stayed in frame with V and J; all others were non-productive. CDR3 was defined according to IMGT convention as the region running from the second conserved V-encoded cysteine to the conserved J-encoded phenylalanine. The earlier analysis of about 610 of the donors excluded sequences that lacked an unambiguous match to a single V gene segment. In an earlier analysis of almost 600 of the donors, a V segment was called functional when productive rearrangements were above 56.7%, and segregating when the standard deviation between donors exceeded 5%. A statistical classification framework was built to diagnose cytomegalovirus status from the catalog of TCR beta chain sequences. V and J gene assignment, in a later analysis, came from comparing TCR nucleotide sequences with IMGT/GENE-DB human TR gene sequences. In a later analysis, CDR3 sequences and most-parsimonious VDJ recombination scenarios were assigned using the TCRdist pipeline. In a later analysis, every TCR beta chain was defined by the combination of its CDR3 amino acid sequence and its V-gene family, and reads without a unique V-gene family were dropped. As a way to deal with suspected cross-contamination and a sequencing artifact, a later analysis dropped approximately 570 nucleotide sequences that were highly shared and had low generation probability. A later analysis calculated a clonal expansion index for each public chain from normalized within-repertoire ranks of inferred template counts. Generation probabilities in a later analysis came from a VDJ recombination model fitted to out-of-frame rearrangements, and those results were checked against IGoR. In a later analysis, hypergeometric tests were used to score TCR-TCR, TCR-HLA and TCR-CMV co-occurrence, with a repertoire-size bias correction applied to TCR pairs. In a later analysis, false discovery rates were estimated by permuting HLA or CMV assignments 20 times. A later analysis grouped co-occurring TCRs with DBSCAN, adding TCRdist sequence similarity when clustering within HLA-allele-positive subsets. For co-occurrence clustering, repertoires with fewer than 30,000 or more than 120,000 public chains were excluded, along with several repertoires with anomalous nucleotide sharing. TCRdb mirrors the immuneACCESS table, restricted to in-frame sequences. Some clones are absent from its copies; in checked studies, under half trace to an unresolved V gene, and the reason for the others is unknown. The DNA was the basis for D and trimming; V, J and clone size are from that table. This sample's clone table shows about 96,000 clones. Roughly 3% of the sample lies in the top ten.

The CDR3 holds 17 amino acids from the cysteine to the phenylalanine. The read is trimmed to its CDR3 DNA, 51 bases read in frame from base 1. In the germline V gene (reference sequence), CDR1 corresponds to SEHNR and CDR2 to FQNEAQ. Germline trimming: 5 bases from V, 4 bases from J; junction bases outside gene matches: 12. The cohort comprised 550 to 700 healthy bone marrow donors. Cohort members were all nominally healthy when sampled, although unrecorded immune exposures were likely present. The donor was CMV seronegative and was included in the group of about 350 seronegative cohort members. A peripheral blood sample was collected from each donor, and TCR beta sequencing was performed on peripheral blood mononuclear cells. The Qiagen DNeasy Blood Extraction Kit was used to extract genomic DNA from the blood cell samples. This entry comes from a study of cytomegalovirus exposure and HLA in healthy donors (dated by TCRdb to 2017 to 2019). About the study as a whole: An earlier analysis of roughly 630 of the donors reported approximately 290 Gb of sequence data and 100 million to 130 million unique TCR beta sequences from some 180 million T cells. In a later analysis, previously published TCR beta repertoires from roughly 710 donors were re-analyzed and high-resolution HLA genotyping was added so that TCR occurrence patterns could be studied. An earlier analysis of several hundred of the donors applied high-throughput TCR beta sequencing to assess whether each TCR beta V gene segment acted as functional or pseudogenic. Donor age, sex, ethnicity and CMV serostatus were compiled together with the repertoire data. In a later genetic analysis, genome-wide SNP genotypes for about three fifths of the 666 donors were used, and that subset was treated as a discovery cohort. Four or five DR-DQ haplotypes were treated as single units for association and clustering because of strong linkage in the cohort. The number of typed donors differed by locus: about 629-630 for A, B, C, DRB1 and DQB1; some 540 for DQA1; fewer than 610 for DPA1; and 400 to 480 for DPB1. The later analysis used no new phenotypic data to find candidate immune exposures, relying instead on TCR beta sequences and their occurrence across donors. Among over 350 genotyped donors of the cohort, an average of approximately 240,000 unique TCR beta nucleotide sequences were sequenced per donor, roughly 20% of them non-productive. Of the 350 to 450 genotyped donors, roughly 80% were placed in the genetic ancestry cluster associated with self-reported Caucasian donors. An early release covering roughly 580 HLA-typed donors comprised roughly 300 gigabases of sequencing data and around 85 million unique TCR sequences. The study used immunosequencing to profile the T cell repertoires of about 670 subjects and linked those repertoires to cytomegalovirus serostatus. The study aimed to test whether signatures of past pathogen exposure could be identified by cataloging public T cell receptors. Besides the first cohort of some 670 subjects, a separate validation cohort made up of 120 different subjects was used. To predict cytomegalovirus infection status, the study combined high-throughput TCR immunosequencing, statistical association of individual TCRs with disease status, and machine learning. Every repertoire in the discovery cohort had been generated on one and the same sequencing platform. Both class I and class II loci were covered by HLA typing, at four-digit resolution.

Study-wide findings and limitations: Across donors, most TCR sequences were observed very rarely, whereas some public TCRs were present in many individuals. A further reported finding was that TCR beta sequences accurately predicted the HLA-A and HLA-B alleles for most subjects in the first cohort. A later analysis reported that several top co-occurrence clusters appeared linked to parvovirus B19, influenza, CMV and Epstein-Barr virus. The authors suggested that the approach could potentially be extended to other disease states and immunological phenotypes. This cohort had only TCR beta chains sequenced, and the lack of alpha or paired-chain data limited which features could be detected. The presence/absence analyses assumed that sequencing depth was roughly uniform across donors, and that assumption may not be true. Because some donors lacked HLA typing at each locus, the association tests relied only on the typed subset. The sequencing pipeline was judged likely to have produced a cluster of highly shared sequence variants as a technical artifact. In a later genetic analysis, fewer N-insertions in productive TCRs were reported among donors in an Asian-associated ancestry cluster than the approximately 670-donor mean. The classifier was reported to diagnose cytomegalovirus status with high specificity and sensitivity in both the original cohort and the validation cohort. Some IMGT-functional V segments, including TRBV6-2 and TRBV6-3, could not be distinguished by the 87-base-pair reads and were therefore excluded. In the study, 150 to 200 TCR beta chains were listed as associated with cytomegalovirus. At a false discovery rate of 0.05, a later analysis linked under 20,000 TCR beta sequences to specific HLA alleles. Linkage disequilibrium might explain the correlated functional status among segregating V segments, but an unknown experimental factor could not be ruled out. In an earlier analysis of several hundred of the donors, most TCR beta V segments were observed in productive rearrangements about 87% or about 30% of the time, broadly matching IMGT annotations. The only immune exposure information available for the cohort was CMV serostatus. A later genetic analysis associated a missense DCLRE1C variant with V-gene and J-gene trimming of TCR beta chains, and an independent cohort replicated the association. Assigning TCR associations to individual alleles was difficult when HLA alleles, especially DR and DQ, strongly co-occurred. According to a later analysis, most CMV-associated TCR beta chains appeared to be HLA-restricted, and the HLA associations seemed to be driven largely by CMV exposure. Approximately 16 rarely observed V segments, including chromosome 9 orphons, were excluded from the earlier analysis of a few hundred of the donors because counts were too low. A later analysis found that TCR association rates varied across HLA loci, with DRB1 alleles showing the most associated TCRs and HLA-C alleles the fewest. In vitro tests confirmed that a few of the cytomegalovirus-associated TCR beta chains recognize cytomegalovirus antigens. In a later analysis, HLA-associated TCR beta chains were found to be more clonally expanded and to have lower generation probabilities than equally common non-associated chains.

The sample taken for sequencing was PBMCs. This chain joins TRBV7-9 to TRBJ2-1; 9 central nucleotides agree with TRBD2. This sequence was found in a woman aged 30 to 39 in good health and CMV-seronegative. The DNA is TGTGCCAGCAGCCATACTCAAGCGGGGGGCCCTTACAATGAGCAGTTCTTC. It translates to CASSHTQAGGPYNEQFF.